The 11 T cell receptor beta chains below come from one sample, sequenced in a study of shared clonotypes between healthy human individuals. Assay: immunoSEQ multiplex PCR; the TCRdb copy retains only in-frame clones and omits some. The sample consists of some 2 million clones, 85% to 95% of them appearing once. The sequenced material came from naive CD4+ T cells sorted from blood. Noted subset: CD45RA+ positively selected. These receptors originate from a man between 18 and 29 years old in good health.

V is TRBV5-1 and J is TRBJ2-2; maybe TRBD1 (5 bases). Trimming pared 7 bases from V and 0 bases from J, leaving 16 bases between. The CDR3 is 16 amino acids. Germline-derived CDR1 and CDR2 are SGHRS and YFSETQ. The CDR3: CASSHPRASNTGELFF. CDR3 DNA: TGCGCCAGCTCACACCCCAGGGCCTCGAACACCGGGGAGCTGTTTTTT.

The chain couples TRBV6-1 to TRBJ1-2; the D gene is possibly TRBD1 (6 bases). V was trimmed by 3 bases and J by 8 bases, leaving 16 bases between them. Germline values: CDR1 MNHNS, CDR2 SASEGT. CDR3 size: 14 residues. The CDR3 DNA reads TGTGCCAGCAGTGAGCCCGCAGGGGAAACCGGCTACACCTTC. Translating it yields CASSEPAGETGYTF.

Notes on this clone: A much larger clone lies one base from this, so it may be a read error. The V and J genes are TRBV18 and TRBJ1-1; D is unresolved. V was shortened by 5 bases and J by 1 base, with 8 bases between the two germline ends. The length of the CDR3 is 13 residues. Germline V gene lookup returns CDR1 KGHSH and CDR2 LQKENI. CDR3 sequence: CASSRQQNTEAFF. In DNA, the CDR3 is TGTGCCAGCTCAAGGCAGCAGAACACTGAAGCTTTCTTT. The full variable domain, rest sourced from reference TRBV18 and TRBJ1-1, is NAGVMQNPRHLVRRRGQEARLRCSPMKGHSHVYWYRQLPEEGLKFMVYLQKENIIDESGMPKERFSAEFPKEGPSILRIQQVVRGDSAAYFCASSRQQNTEAFFGQGTRLTVV.

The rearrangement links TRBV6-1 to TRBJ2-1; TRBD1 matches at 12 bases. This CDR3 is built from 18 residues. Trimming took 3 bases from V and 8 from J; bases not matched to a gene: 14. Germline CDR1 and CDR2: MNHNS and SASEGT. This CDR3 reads CASSERDGRDRGRYEQFF. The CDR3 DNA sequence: TGTGCCAGCAGTGAGAGGGACGGGAGGGACAGGGGGCGGTATGAGCAGTTCTTC.

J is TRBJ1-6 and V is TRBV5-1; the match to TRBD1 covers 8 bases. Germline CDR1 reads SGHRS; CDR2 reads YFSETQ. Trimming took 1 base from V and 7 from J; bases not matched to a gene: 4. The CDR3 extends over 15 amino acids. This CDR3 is CASSLLDRGNSPLHF. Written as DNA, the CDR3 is TGCGCCAGCAGCTTGCTTGACAGGGGAAATTCACCCCTCCACTTT.

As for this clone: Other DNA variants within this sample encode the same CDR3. CDR3 residues: CASSLGLYNEQFF. The CDR3 DNA reads as TGTGCCAGCAGCCTGGGACTATACAATGAGCAGTTCTTC. The chain links TRBV7-2 to TRBJ2-1; TRBD2 aligns across 7 bases. This CDR3 comprises 13 residues. V dropped 5 bases and J dropped 4; count of bases not matched to a gene: 2. The V gene's germline CDR1 is SGHTA and CDR2 FQGNSA.

The DNA of the CDR3 is TGTGCCAGCAGTGAATACGGTCGGACCTACGAGCAGTACTTC. It is translated as CASSEYGRTYEQYF. This chain joins TRBV6-1 and TRBJ2-7; D not resolved. Germline CDR1 is MNHNS and CDR2 is SASEGT. The V end lost 2 bases, the J end lost 2 bases, and 10 bases lay between the germline ends. The CDR3 loop spans 14 amino acids.

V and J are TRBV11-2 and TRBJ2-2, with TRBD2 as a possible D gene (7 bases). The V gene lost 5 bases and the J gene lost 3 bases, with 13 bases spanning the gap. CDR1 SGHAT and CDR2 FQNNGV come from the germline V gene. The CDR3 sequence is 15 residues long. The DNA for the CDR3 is TGTGCCAGCAGCATCGGGGGGCCCTACACCGGGGAGCTGTTTTTT. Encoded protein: CASSIGGPYTGELFF.

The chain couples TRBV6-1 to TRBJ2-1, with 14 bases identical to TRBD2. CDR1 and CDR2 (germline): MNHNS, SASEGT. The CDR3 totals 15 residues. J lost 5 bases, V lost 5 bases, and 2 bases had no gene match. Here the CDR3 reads CASSTGLAGDNEQFF. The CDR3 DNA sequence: TGTGCCAGCAGTACGGGACTAGCGGGAGACAATGAGCAGTTCTTC.

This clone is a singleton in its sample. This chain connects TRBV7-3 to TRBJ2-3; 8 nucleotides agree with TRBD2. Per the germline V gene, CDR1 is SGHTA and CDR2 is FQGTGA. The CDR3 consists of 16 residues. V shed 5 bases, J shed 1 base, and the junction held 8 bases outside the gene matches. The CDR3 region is CASSINPGLGTDTQYF. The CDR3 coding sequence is TGTGCCAGCAGCATTAACCCGGGACTAGGCACAGATACGCAGTATTTT.

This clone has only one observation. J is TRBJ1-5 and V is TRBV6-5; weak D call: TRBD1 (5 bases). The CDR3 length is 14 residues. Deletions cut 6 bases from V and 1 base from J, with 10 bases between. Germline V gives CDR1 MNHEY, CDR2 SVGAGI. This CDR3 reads CASRGGTSNQPQHF. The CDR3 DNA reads TGTGCCAGCAGGGGGGGGACCAGCAATCAGCCCCAGCATTTT.